This T cell receptor beta chain was captured by sequencing in a study of T cells after posttransplantation cyclophosphamide. Whole-study results and caveats: Skin or GI-infiltrating T cells shared few TRB sequences with blood. Later post-transplant blood repertoires were often dominated by donor CD8+ memory clones. Recipient CMV seropositivity and CMV reactivation strongly tracked TRB clonality.

The CDR3 is 13 amino acids. The ends were cut back, 4 bases at V and 6 bases at J, with 12 bases in the middle. Germline loops: CDR1 LGHNA, CDR2 YSLEER. Using immunoSEQ multiplex PCR, the repertoire was profiled, and TCRdb retains in-frame clones only, with some absent. The data show tens of thousands of clones, over 85% seen once. The related graft donor's blood sample was taken on the day of bone marrow donation. On this clone: Its matching antigen is unknown.

V gene TRBV4-3 combines with J gene TRBJ1-1; no clear D gene. The TCR comes from a young woman in good health and a related stem cell transplant donor. Material: PBMCs. The chain's CDR3 is CASSPRGGSEAFF. Here the CDR3 DNA reads TGCGCCAGCAGCCCTCGGGGTGGTTCTGAAGCTTTCTTT.